The TCR beta chain described here comes from a study of beta chain features in type 1 diabetes. In its sample, this clone was seen a few times. Its antigen is as yet unknown. The study reverse transcribed the entire isolated RNA, so it sequenced expressed TCRB transcripts. TCRdb's copy holds only in-frame clones and misses some; the assay was immunoSEQ multiplex PCR. The profile covers around 350,000 clones, with 10% to 15% appearing a single time and less than 0.02% taken by the ten largest. General study findings and limits: A pattern of fewer insertions and more deletions at VDJ junctions was seen in type 1 diabetes patients.

V dropped 7 bases and J dropped 7; count of bases not matched to a gene: 15. CDR1 is MNHNS, CDR2 SASEGT, per germline. The CDR3 sequence is 15 residues long. Sequences were obtained from naive CD4+ T cells from blood. This sequence originates from a man between 18 and 35 years old in good health. J is TRBJ2-7 and V is TRBV6-1; 8 bases are a match to TRBD2. The CDR3 coding sequence is TGTGCCAGCATACCGGGGGGAGCGGGAGCTTGGGAGCAGTACTTC. Translating gives CASIPGGAGAWEQYF.